This record covers a single T cell receptor beta chain. What it binds is not known. This sample was taken from a study of cytomegalovirus exposure and HLA in healthy donors. General study points: Generally TCR sequences proved uncommon, though certain public TCRs appeared in numerous donors. Some highly shared sequence variants likely arose as a pipeline artifact. Several of the most significant clusters appeared linked to common viral pathogens, based on a later analysis. The authors assumed roughly uniform sequencing depth across donors for presence/absence analyses.

PCR was performed using 60 Vbeta and 13 Jbeta primers. The protocol was immunoSEQ multiplex PCR, while the TCRdb copy is restricted to in-frame clones and leaves out a portion. Among 100,000 to 150,000 clones listed, roughly 86% were seen once. Losses at the gene ends were 1 base for V and 5 bases for J; bases not matched to a gene: 5. This CDR3 has 15 residues. The germline CDR1 and CDR2 sequences are LNHDA and SQIVND (reference sequence). The rearrangement links TRBV19 to TRBJ2-3; 8 nucleotides match TRBD2. This TCR was recovered from a man younger than 30 in good health and CMV-seronegative. Sample: PBMCs. CDR3 in DNA: TGTGCCAGTAGTATAGCGGGTAGCGGGGTAGATACGCAGTATTTT. It yields the protein CASSIAGSGVDTQYF.